One and the same sample provided the 15 T cell receptor beta chains below, sequenced in a study of vaccination and CD4 T cells after COVID-19. For these receptors, no antigen is known. Sequenced with the Oncomine TCR Beta short-read assay was DNA taken from cultured CD4+ T cells. TCRdb used MiXCR to reprocess the PCR reads, holding one entry per CDR3 protein. The sample has around 16,000 distinct CDR3 sequences, 50% to 55% seen once; the top ten hold over 13%. Treatment meaning: approximately 9-day PBMC culture with coronavirus spike peptide pools or control peptides (ViraFEST assay). Source material: CD4+ T cells from blood, cultured in vitro. The origin of the receptors is a human donor who had recovered from COVID-19.

V and J are TRBV30 and TRBJ1-6; TRBD1 is a possible D gene (5 bases). The CDR3 runs to 15 residues. The germline CDR1 and CDR2 sequences are GTSNPN and SVGIG (reference sequence). Trimming cost V 2 bases and J 3 bases, with 11 bases left between them. The CDR3 bases are TGTGCCTGGAGTTCAATGGGACGCTATAATTCACCCCTCCACTTT. It encodes CAWSSMGRYNSPLHF.

This clonotype was picked up a small number of times. The chain joins TRBV7-9 to TRBJ1-1; D unclear. CDR3 length: 12 residues. The germline V gene has CDR1 SEHNR and CDR2 FQNEAQ (reference sequence). Trimming left V 2 bases short and J 6 bases short, with 7 bases between. The CDR3 reads CASSLISSEAFF. The CDR3 coding sequence is TGTGCCAGCAGCTTAATTTCGTCTGAAGCTTTCTTT. Full variable domain (missing parts from reference TRBV7-9 and TRBJ1-1): DTGVSQNPRHKITKRGQNVTFRCDPISEHNRLYWYRQTLGQGPEFLTYFQNEAQLEKSRLLSDRFSAERPKGSFSTLEIQRTEQGDSAMYLCASSLISSEAFFGQGTRLTVV.

This chain links TRBV28 with TRBJ2-7; perhaps TRBD1 as D (6 bases). V was pared by 6 bases and J by 0 bases, with 6 bases between. Germline CDR1 reads MDHEN; CDR2 reads SYDVKM. This CDR3 has 12 residues. CDR3 in DNA: TGTGCCAGCAGACAGGGCTCCTACGAGCAGTACTTC. Protein: CASRQGSYEQYF.

This clonotype was counted a few times. The chain employs TRBV7-6 and TRBJ1-5; D gene uncertain. CDR3 size: 13 residues. V was cut by 4 bases and J by 9 bases, with 13 bases left in between. Looked up from germline, CDR1 is SGHVS and CDR2 is FNYEAQ. The CDR3 DNA sequence: TGTGCCAGCAGCTCTAGAGAAAAGGGGCCCCAGCATTTT. It specifies CASSSREKGPQHF.

The chain joins TRBV19 to TRBJ1-1; D unclear. The length of the CDR3 is 14 residues. Trimming took off 5 bases at V and 1 base at J, with 11 bases between the two ends. Looked up from germline, CDR1 is LNHDA and CDR2 is SQIVND (reference sequence). Written as DNA, the CDR3 is TGTGCCAGTAGTCCTGGATACGCGAACACTGAAGCTTTCTTT. This gives the protein CASSPGYANTEAFF.

In regard to this clonotype: One end of the junction is discordant with germline, which a read error may explain. The chain uses TRBV12-3 or TRBV12-4 and TRBJ1-2, with no clear D. There are 16 residues in the CDR3. The CDR3 is CASSFSPTSGSHGYAF. In DNA, the CDR3 is TGTGCCAGCAGTTTTTCCCCTACATCGGGTTCCCATGGCTACGCCTTC.

The chain couples TRBV20-1 to TRBJ2-5, with 7 positions matching TRBD2. The trim removed 0 bases at V and 6 bases at J, leaving 13 bases unmatched. The CDR3 extends over 16 amino acids. Germline V CDR1 and CDR2: DFQATT, SNEGSKA (reference sequence). CDR3 DNA sequence: TGCAGTGCTAGAGAATCGCAAGCGGGGCGGGCAAAGACCCAGTACTTC. This codes for CSARESQAGRAKTQYF.

The chain employs TRBV19 and TRBJ1-5; TRBD1 is a possible D gene (5 bases). Germline V gives CDR1 LNHDA, CDR2 SQIVND (reference sequence). V was cut by 10 bases and J by 5 bases, with 18 bases left in between. The CDR3 has 14 residues. CDR3 sequence: CATKYQGGDQPQHF. In DNA form, the CDR3 reads TGTGCCACCAAATACCAGGGCGGCGATCAGCCCCAGCATTTT. Based on the CDR3 plus reference TRBV19 and TRBJ1-5, the full variable domain is DGGITQSPKYLFRKEGQNVTLSCEQNLNHDAMYWYRQDPGQGLRLIYYSQIVNDFQKGDIAEGYSVSREKKESFPLTVTSAQKNPTAFYLCATKYQGGDQPQHFGDGTRLSIL.

The chain recombines TRBV9 with TRBJ1-2, with D uncertain. Germline CDR1 SGDLS, CDR2 YYNGEE. The CDR3 consists of 14 residues. V was shortened by 3 bases and J by 0 bases, with 9 bases between the two germline ends. The CDR3 is CASSARTSNYGYTF. CDR3 nucleotides: TGTGCCAGCAGCGCCCGGACGTCTAACTATGGCTACACCTTC.

The chain has TRBV5-1 and TRBJ2-5; D gene ambiguous. The V gene lost 0 bases and the J gene lost 4 bases, with 10 bases spanning the gap. The CDR3 extends over 14 amino acids. Germline loops: CDR1 SGHRS, CDR2 YFSETQ. This CDR3 is CASSLEAGRETQYF. As DNA, the CDR3 is TGCGCCAGCAGCTTGGAGGCAGGACGAGAGACCCAGTACTTC.

This rearrangement joins TRBV7-9 to TRBJ1-4; no clear D gene. Germline CDR1 is SEHNR and CDR2 is FQNEAQ (reference sequence). Trimming pared 5 bases from V and 6 bases from J, leaving 19 bases between. The CDR3 totals 16 residues. DNA of the CDR3: TGTGCCAGCAGCCCGGGTCGGACGCAAGACCATGAAAAACTGTTTTTT. Its translation: CASSPGRTQDHEKLFF.

The chain links TRBV7-2 to TRBJ2-7; D remains unclear. V lost 5 bases and J lost 4, with 9 bases in between. The CDR3 has 12 residues. CDR1 and CDR2 from the germline V gene are SGHTA and FQGNSA. The CDR3 sequence: CASSHSVYEQYF. The DNA of the CDR3 is TGTGCCAGCAGCCATTCGGTTTACGAGCAGTACTTC.

A single count supports this clonotype. This sequence joins TRBV6-1 and TRBJ1-1; TRBD1 agrees at 7 bases. CDR3 length: 14 amino acids. The V segment lost 6 bases and the J segment 1 base; nucleotides outside the gene matches: 5. From germline, CDR1 is MNHNS and CDR2 SASEGT. The CDR3 nucleotides read TGTGCCAGCAGGCCAGGGGGTACGAACACTGAAGCTTTCTTT. It specifies CASRPGGTNTEAFF.

The rearrangement joins TRBV5-1 to TRBJ2-5; D ambiguous. Germline V lookup: CDR1 SGHRS, CDR2 YFSETQ. CDR3 size: 14 residues. V was pared by 0 bases and J by 4 bases, with 10 bases between. The CDR3 sequence: CASSLDLSSETQYF. Written as DNA, the CDR3 is TGCGCCAGCAGCTTGGACCTATCTTCAGAGACCCAGTACTTC.

This chain uses TRBV6-5 with TRBJ1-1; D is ambiguous. There are 13 residues in the CDR3. Germline V gene lookup returns CDR1 MNHEY and CDR2 SVGAGI. The V end lost 2 bases, the J end lost 7 bases, and 11 bases lay between the germline ends. The CDR3 spells CASSYGLMGEAFF. The CDR3 DNA reads as TGTGCCAGCAGTTACGGGTTAATGGGTGAAGCTTTCTTT.